This T cell receptor (beta chain) originates from a study of shared clonotypes between healthy human individuals. Notes on the study in general: Larger estimated richness was generally recorded for naive subsets relative to memory subsets. Around 5% of naive CD4 clonotypes were common to several donors.

Naive CD8 cells were CD45RO-negative, positively selected for CCR7, excluding terminally differentiated effector memory CD45RA+ cells. To note about this clone: Its target is unknown.

Some clones are missing from TCRdb's copy, which holds only in-frame ones; the method was immunoSEQ multiplex PCR. The sample holds approximately 2,000,000 clones, 80% to 95% seen once. Sequencing input: naive CD8+ T cells from PBMCs. The receptor was derived from a man aged 18 to 29 in good health. Some clones in this sample may be carry-over from other donors' samples.

CDR3 sequence reads: CASSLHLGEAYNEQFF. The DNA of the CDR3 is TGTGCCAGCAGTTTACATCTGGGGGAGGCCTACAATGAGCAGTTCTTC. The rearrangement links TRBV27 to TRBJ2-1; a weak D match, TRBD2 (6 bases). V lost 2 bases and J lost 2, with 13 bases in between. Germline assignment: CDR1 MNHEY and CDR2 SMNVEV (reference sequence). This CDR3 comprises 16 residues.